This TCR beta chain was documented in a study of T cell responses to AZD1222 COVID-19 vaccine. Libraries were prepared by immunoSEQ multiplex PCR; TCRdb keeps only in-frame clonotypes and omits some of them. The sample carries just under 75,000 clones, around 81% recorded once. Germline V gene lookup returns CDR1 MDHEN and CDR2 SYDVKM. The CDR3 consists of 16 residues. Between the trimmed V and J ends, which lost 5 bases and 10 bases, there was a span of 21 bases. The V and J genes are TRBV28 and TRBJ1-6; no reliable D call. The starting material was peripheral blood, obtained 28 days after the second AZD1222 dose. This receptor was taken from an adult who received the AZD1222 COVID-19 vaccine. The CDR3 sequence is CASSPAGEGPTSPLHF. CDR3 coding DNA: TGTGCCAGCAGTCCCGCCGGGGAGGGTCCGACCTCACCCCTCCACTTT.